This T cell receptor beta chain stems from a study of cytomegalovirus exposure and HLA in healthy donors. This clone appeared a single time. The target antigen is unknown. General study results and limits: In a later analysis, most CMV-associated TCR beta chains appeared HLA-restricted. In a later analysis, parvovirus B19, influenza, CMV and Epstein-Barr virus appeared linked to several top co-occurrence clusters. Association of a missense DCLRE1C variant with TCR beta V- and J-gene trimming was reported in a later analysis.

This PCR relied on a set of 60 Vbeta primers and 13 Jbeta primers. Per the authors' pipeline: A later analysis tallied about 80 million unique TCR beta chains, around 12 million of them shared. This table comes from immunoSEQ multiplex PCR, and its TCRdb copy is limited to in-frame clones, with some not included. V and J calls and clone size follow that table, whereas D and trimming were derived from the DNA. The repertoire holds about 190,000 clones, with 65% to 85% as singletons. The sequence came from a male donor in good health and CMV-seronegative. Specimen: PBMCs.

In DNA, the CDR3 is TGTGCCAGCAGCTCGAGGAGGGGCGATGAAAAACTGTTTTTT. This sequence encodes CASSSRRGDEKLFF. V usage is TRBV7-6 and J usage is TRBJ1-4; a weak D match, TRBD1 (5 bases). The CDR3 consists of 14 residues. Germline V gives CDR1 SGHVS, CDR2 FNYEAQ. V dropped 4 bases and J dropped 6 bases, with 12 bases sitting between them.